Listed below are T cell receptor beta chains from one sample, sequenced in a study of patients and donors after allogeneic stem cell transplantation. Via MiXCR, TCRdb re-called the RT-PCR reads, giving one row per CDR3 protein. The sample lists under 200,000 distinct CDR3 sequences, roughly 24% occurring once. The sequencing input was blood, either unsorted or a sorted T cell fraction (not recorded which). These receptor sequences come from a human donor who was either an allogeneic HSCT recipient or a stem cell or donor lymphocyte infusion donor (not recorded which). It is not recorded whose cells these are; they may come from a transplant donor. The CDR3 runs from the conserved cysteine through the conserved F or W. The D gene is left open where the match is weak. Not every row has a clone size; where given, it reads once, few, many or a size class.

>TRBJ2-7|TRBV10-3|TRBD2|.
CAMASGSYEQYF
TGTGCCATGGCTAGCGGGAGTTACGAGCAGTACTTC
>TRBJ1-2|TRBV29-1|TRBD1|few
CSDRTGLSYGYTF
TGCAGCGACCGGACAGGGCTGAGCTATGGCTACACCTTC
>TRBJ2-1|TRBV12-3/TRBV12-4|TRBD2|once
CASSLLAGEEQFF
TGTGCCAGCAGTTTACTAGCGGGGGAGGAGCAGTTCTTC
>TRBJ1-3|TRBV7-2|.|.
CASSRGPGNTIYF
TGTGCCAGCTCACGGGGGCCGGGAAACACCATATATTTT
>TRBJ1-2|TRBV20-1|TRBD1|.
CSARDVLGQGRTNYGYTF
TGCAGTGCTAGAGATGTACTCGGACAGGGGCGAACTAACTATGGCTACACCTTC
>TRBJ1-1|TRBV6-5|.|few
CASSYSGADRGFEAFF
TGTGCCAGCAGTTACTCGGGTGCGGATAGGGGATTCGAAGCTTTCTTT
>TRBJ2-2|TRBV20-1|TRBD2|few
CSAIGLAGNTGELFF
TGCAGTGCCATCGGGCTAGCGGGGAACACCGGGGAGCTGTTTTTT
>TRBJ1-2|TRBV12-3/TRBV12-4|.|.
CASSLVGGDYGYTF
TGTGCCAGCAGTTTAGTCGGGGGCGACTATGGCTACACCTTC
>TRBJ2-7|TRBV4-2|TRBD1|few
CASSQVMRDRISSYEQYF
TGTGCCAGCAGCCAAGTTATGCGGGACAGGATCTCCTCCTACGAGCAGTACTTC
>TRBJ2-7|TRBV12-3/TRBV12-4|.|.
CASSSLLAGVWSYEQYF
TGTGCCAGCAGTTCCCTATTGGCCGGAGTGTGGTCCTACGAGCAGTACTTC